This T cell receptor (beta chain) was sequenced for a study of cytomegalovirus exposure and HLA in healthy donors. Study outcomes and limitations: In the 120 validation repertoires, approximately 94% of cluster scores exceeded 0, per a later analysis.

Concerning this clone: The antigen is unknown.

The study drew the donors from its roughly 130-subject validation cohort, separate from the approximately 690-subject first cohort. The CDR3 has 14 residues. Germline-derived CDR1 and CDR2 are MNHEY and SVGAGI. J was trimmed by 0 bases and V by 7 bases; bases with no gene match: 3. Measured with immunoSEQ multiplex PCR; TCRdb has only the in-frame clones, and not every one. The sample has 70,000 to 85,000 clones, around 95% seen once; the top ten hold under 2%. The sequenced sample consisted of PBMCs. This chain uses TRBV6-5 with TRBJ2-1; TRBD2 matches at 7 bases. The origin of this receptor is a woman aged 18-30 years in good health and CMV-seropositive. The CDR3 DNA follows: TGTGCCAGCAAGCGGGAAAGCTCCTACAATGAGCAGTTCTTC. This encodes CASKRESSYNEQFF.